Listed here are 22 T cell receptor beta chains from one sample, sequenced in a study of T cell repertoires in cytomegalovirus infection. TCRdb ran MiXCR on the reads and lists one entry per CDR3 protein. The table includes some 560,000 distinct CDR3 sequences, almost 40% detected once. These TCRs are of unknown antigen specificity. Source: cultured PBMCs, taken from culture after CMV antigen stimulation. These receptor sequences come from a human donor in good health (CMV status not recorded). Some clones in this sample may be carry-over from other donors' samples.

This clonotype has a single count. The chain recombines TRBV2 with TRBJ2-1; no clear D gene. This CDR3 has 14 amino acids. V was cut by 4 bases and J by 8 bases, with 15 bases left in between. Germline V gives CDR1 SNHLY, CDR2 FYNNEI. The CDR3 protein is CASSVQLYTDEQFF. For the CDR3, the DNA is TGTGCCAGCAGTGTGCAGCTGTATACGGATGAGCAGTTCTTC.

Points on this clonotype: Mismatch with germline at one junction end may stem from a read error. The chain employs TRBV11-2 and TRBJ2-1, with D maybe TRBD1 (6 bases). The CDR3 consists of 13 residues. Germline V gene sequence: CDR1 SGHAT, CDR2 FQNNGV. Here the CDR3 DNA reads TGTGCCAGCAGCCTAGGGGGAAACAATGAGCAGTCCTTC. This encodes CASSLGGNNEQSF.

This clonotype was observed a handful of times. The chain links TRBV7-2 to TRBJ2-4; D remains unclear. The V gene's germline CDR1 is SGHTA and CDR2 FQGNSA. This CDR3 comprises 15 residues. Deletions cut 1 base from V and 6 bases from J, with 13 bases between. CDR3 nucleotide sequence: TGTGCCAGCAGCTTAGTGAAGGGTTGGGGAAACATTCAGTACTTC. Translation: CASSLVKGWGNIQYF.

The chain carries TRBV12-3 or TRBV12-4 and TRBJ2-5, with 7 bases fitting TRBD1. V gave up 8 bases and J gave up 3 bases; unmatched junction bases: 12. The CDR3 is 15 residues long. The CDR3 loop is CASLSTRGQKETQYF. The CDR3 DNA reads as TGTGCCAGCCTCTCAACTAGGGGGCAAAAAGAGACCCAGTACTTC.

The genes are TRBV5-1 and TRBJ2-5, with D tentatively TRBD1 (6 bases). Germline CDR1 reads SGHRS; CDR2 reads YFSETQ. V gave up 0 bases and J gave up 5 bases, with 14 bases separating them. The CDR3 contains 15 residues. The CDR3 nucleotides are TGCGCCAGCAGCTTGGCTTCAACAAGGGGGGAGACCCAGTACTTC. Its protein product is CASSLASTRGETQYF.

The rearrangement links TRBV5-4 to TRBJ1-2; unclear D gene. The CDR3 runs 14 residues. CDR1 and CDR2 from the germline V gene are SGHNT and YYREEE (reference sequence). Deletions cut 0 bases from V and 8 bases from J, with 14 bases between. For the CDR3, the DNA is TGTGCCAGCAGCTTGGAGGGCTGGGTGCAGGGCTACACCTTC. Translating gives CASSLEGWVQGYTF.

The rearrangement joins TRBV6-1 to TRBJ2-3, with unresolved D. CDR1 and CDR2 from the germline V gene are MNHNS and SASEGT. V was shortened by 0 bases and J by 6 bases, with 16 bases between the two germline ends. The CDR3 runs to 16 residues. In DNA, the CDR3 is TGTGCCAGCAGTGAAGCGCGTATTGCGATCGTCGATACGCAGTATTTT. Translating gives CASSEARIAIVDTQYF.

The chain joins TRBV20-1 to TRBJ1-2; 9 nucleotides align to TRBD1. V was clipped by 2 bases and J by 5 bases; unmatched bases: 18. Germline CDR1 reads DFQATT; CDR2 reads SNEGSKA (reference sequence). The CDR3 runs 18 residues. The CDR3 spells CSARRYGTGIHPLYGYTF. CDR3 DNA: TGCAGTGCTAGACGGTACGGGACAGGGATCCATCCCTTGTATGGCTACACCTTC.

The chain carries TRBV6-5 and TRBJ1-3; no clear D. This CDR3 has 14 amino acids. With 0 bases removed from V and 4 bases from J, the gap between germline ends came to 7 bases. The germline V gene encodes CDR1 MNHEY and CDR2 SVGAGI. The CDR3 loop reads CASSYSIQGNTIYF. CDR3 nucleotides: TGTGCCAGCAGTTACTCGATACAGGGAAACACCATATATTTT.

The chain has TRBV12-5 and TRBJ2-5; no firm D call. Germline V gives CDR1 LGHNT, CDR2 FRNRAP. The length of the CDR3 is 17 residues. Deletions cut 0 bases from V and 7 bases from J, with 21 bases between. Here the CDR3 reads CASGLVHVRPVMGTQYF. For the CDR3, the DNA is TGTGCTAGTGGTTTGGTTCACGTGCGCCCAGTCATGGGGACCCAGTACTTC.

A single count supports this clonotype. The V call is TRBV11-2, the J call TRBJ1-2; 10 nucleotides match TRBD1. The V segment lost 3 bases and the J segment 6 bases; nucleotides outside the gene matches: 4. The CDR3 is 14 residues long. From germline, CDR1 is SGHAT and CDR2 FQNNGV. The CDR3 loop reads CASSLRQGADGYTF. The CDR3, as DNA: TGTGCCAGCAGCTTGCGACAGGGGGCGGATGGCTACACCTTC.

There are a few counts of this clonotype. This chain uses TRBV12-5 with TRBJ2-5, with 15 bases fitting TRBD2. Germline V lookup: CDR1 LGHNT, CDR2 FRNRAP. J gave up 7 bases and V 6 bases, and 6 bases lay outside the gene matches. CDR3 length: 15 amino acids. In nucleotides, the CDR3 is TGTGCTAGTGGGGGGACTAGCGGGAGGCCAGGGACCCAGTACTTC. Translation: CASGGTSGRPGTQYF. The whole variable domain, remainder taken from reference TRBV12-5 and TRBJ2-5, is DARVTQTPRHKVTEMGQEVTMRCQPILGHNTVFWYRQTMMQGLELLAYFRNRAPLDDSGMPKDRFSAEMPDATLATLKIQPSEPRDSAVYFCASGGTSGRPGTQYFGPGTRLLVL.

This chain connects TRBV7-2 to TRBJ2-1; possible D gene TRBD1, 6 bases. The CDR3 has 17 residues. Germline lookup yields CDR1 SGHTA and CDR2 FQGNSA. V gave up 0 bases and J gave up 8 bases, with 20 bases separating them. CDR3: CASSLALRGLPGHEQFF. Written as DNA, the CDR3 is TGTGCCAGCAGCTTAGCGCTCAGGGGCCTCCCGGGGCATGAGCAGTTCTTC.

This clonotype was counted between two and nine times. CDR3 loop: CASSQRTDYEQYF. DNA of the CDR3: TGTGCCAGCAGCCAAAGAACCGACTACGAGCAGTACTTC. The gene calls are TRBV11-2 and TRBJ2-7; D call uncertain. Deletions cut 5 bases from V and 3 bases from J, with 11 bases between. CDR1 SGHAT and CDR2 FQNNGV come from the germline V gene. The CDR3 extends over 13 amino acids.

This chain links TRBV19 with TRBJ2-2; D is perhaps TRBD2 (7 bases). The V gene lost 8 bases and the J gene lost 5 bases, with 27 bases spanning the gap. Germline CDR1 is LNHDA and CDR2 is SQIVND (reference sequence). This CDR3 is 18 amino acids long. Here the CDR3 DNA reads TGTGCCAGTTCCAAAGGGGGGGGCGTGTTTTCGTGGACCGGGGAGCTGTTTTTT. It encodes CASSKGGGVFSWTGELFF.

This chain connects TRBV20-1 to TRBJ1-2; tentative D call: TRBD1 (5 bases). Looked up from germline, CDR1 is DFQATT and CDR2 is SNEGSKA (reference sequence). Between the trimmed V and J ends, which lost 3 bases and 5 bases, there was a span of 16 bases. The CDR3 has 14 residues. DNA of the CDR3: TGCAGTGCTAGGACAACCCAAAGGGGTTATGGCTACACCTTC. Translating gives CSARTTQRGYGYTF.

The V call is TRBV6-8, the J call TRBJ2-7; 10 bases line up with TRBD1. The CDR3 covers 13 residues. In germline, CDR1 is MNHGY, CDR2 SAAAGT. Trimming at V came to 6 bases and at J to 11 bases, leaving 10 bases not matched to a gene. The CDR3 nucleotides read TGTGCCAGCAGAACCGGGACAGGGGCGCCGGAGTACTTC. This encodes CASRTGTGAPEYF.

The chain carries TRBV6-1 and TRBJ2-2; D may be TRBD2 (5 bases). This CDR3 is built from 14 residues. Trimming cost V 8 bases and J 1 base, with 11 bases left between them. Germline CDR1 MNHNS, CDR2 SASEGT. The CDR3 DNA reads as TGTGCCAGCGGCCCGGACTTGAACACCGGGGAGCTGTTTTTT. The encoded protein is CASGPDLNTGELFF.

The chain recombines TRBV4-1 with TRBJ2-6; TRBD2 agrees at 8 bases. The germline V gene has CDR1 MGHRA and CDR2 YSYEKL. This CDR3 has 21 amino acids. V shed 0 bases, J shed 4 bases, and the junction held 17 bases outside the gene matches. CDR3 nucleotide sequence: TGCGCCAGCAGCCAAGATGGGTGGAGCGGGAGTTCAGGAACAGGGGCCAACGTCCTGACTTTC. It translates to CASSQDGWSGSSGTGANVLTF.

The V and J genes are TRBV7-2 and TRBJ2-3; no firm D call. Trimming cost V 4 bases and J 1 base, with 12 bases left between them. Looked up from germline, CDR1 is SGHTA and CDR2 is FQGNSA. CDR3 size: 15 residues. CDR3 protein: CASSSAWSGTDTQYF. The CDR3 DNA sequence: TGTGCCAGCAGCTCCGCCTGGTCGGGCACAGATACGCAGTATTTT.

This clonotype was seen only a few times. CDR3 loop: CAISADGTERKAFF. CDR3 DNA sequence: TGTGCCATCAGTGCAGACGGGACAGAGCGGAAAGCTTTCTTT. V usage is TRBV10-3 and J usage is TRBJ1-1, with TRBD1 matching 7 bases. CDR1 is ENHRY and CDR2 is SYGVKD in the germline V gene. With V trimmed by 4 bases and J by 9 bases, 11 bases remained unmatched. This CDR3 has 14 residues.

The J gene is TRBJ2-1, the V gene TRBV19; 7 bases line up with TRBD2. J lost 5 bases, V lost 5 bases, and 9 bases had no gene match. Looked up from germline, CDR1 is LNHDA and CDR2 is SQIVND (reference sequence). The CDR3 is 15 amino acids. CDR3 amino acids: CASSREAGLNNEQFF. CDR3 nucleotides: TGTGCCAGTAGTCGAGAAGCGGGGCTCAACAATGAGCAGTTCTTC.